These T cell receptor beta chains were read from a single sample in a study of shared clonotypes between healthy human individuals. Profiling relied on immunoSEQ multiplex PCR, and the TCRdb table lists in-frame clones only, not all of them. This table has a few million clones, over 85% appearing once. The source material was naive CD4+ T cells from PBMCs. Every receptor here comes from a man aged 18-30 years in good health. Some clones in this sample may be carry-over from other donors' samples. Each CDR3 is given with its conserved first and last residue. D genes are given only for firm matches. Clone size is shown for a subset of rows, as once, few, many or a class of expanded clone.

>-|-|14|TRBV7-3|TRBJ2-3
CASSLTRSTDTQYF
TGTGCCAGCAGCTTAACGCGCAGCACAGATACGCAGTATTTT
>-|-|15|TRBV27|TRBJ2-5
CASRGPGLTRETQYF
TGTGCCAGCAGGGGACCGGGGTTAACTAGGGAGACCCAGTACTTC
>TRBD1|-|13|TRBV19|TRBJ2-7
CASRQGASYEQYF
TGTGCCAGTCGACAGGGGGCCTCCTACGAGCAGTACTTC
>-|-|15|TRBV5-5|TRBJ1-4
CASSSFRAGNEKLFF
TGTGCCAGCAGCTCTTTCAGGGCGGGTAATGAAAAACTGTTTTTT
>TRBD2|-|16|TRBV4-1|TRBJ2-2
CASSQPAGVNTGELFF
TGCGCCAGCAGCCAACCAGCGGGAGTGAACACCGGGGAGCTGTTTTTT
>TRBD1|-|14|TRBV5-1|TRBJ2-7
CASSTGQPGGEQYF
TGCGCCAGCAGCACGGGACAGCCGGGCGGCGAGCAGTACTTC
>TRBD2|-|16|TRBV23-1|TRBJ2-7
CASSQRTSGRAYEQYF
TGCGCCAGCAGTCAACGGACTAGCGGGAGGGCCTACGAGCAGTACTTC
>TRBD2|-|16|TRBV10-3|TRBJ2-3
CAISDRLAGSTDTQYF
TGTGCCATCAGTGATAGACTAGCGGGTTCCACAGATACGCAGTATTTT
>-|-|14|TRBV25-1|TRBJ2-3
CASTTEAYTDTQYF
TGTGCCAGCACCACCGAGGCGTACACAGATACGCAGTATTTT
>-|-|14|TRBV18|TRBJ1-1
CASSPPAGNTEAFF
TGTGCCAGCTCACCACCGGCTGGGAACACTGAAGCTTTCTTT
>-|-|11|TRBV6-5|TRBJ1-1
CASRGYTEAFF
TGTGCCAGCAGAGGGTACACTGAAGCTTTCTTT
>TRBD1|-|14|TRBV5-1|TRBJ1-1
CASSSEPGGTEAFF
TGCGCCAGCAGCAGCGAACCAGGGGGTACGGAAGCTTTCTTT
>-|-|16|TRBV7-9|TRBJ2-3
CASSHQTGRFTDTQYF
TGTGCCAGCAGCCACCAGACAGGGAGGTTTACAGATACGCAGTATTTT
>TRBD1|-|15|TRBV25-1|TRBJ2-7
CASSVSRQGDYEQYF
TGTGCCAGCAGTGTATCCCGACAGGGGGACTACGAGCAGTACTTC
>TRBD2|-|19|TRBV10-2|TRBJ2-6
CASSEGLAGVFAGANVLTF
TGCGCCAGCAGTGAAGGACTAGCGGGAGTTTTTGCTGGGGCCAACGTCCTGACTTTC
>TRBD2|-|14|TRBV29-1|TRBJ2-7
CSVVVLAGSYEQYF
TGCAGCGTTGTTGTGCTAGCGGGTTCCTACGAGCAGTACTTC
>-|-|20|TRBV7-3|TRBJ2-3
CASSFTGGIFGGRPTDTQYF
TGTGCCAGCAGCTTCACAGGGGGAATATTTGGCGGGAGGCCGACAGATACGCAGTATTTT
>TRBD1|few|15|TRBV27|TRBJ1-5
CASSPGGTGVRPQHF
TGTGCCAGCAGTCCCGGGGGGACAGGGGTCAGGCCCCAGCATTTT
>-|-|15|TRBV18|TRBJ1-2
CASSPPSGAFYGYTF
TGTGCCAGCTCACCACCCTCAGGGGCCTTCTATGGCTACACCTTC
>-|-|13|TRBV9|TRBJ1-5
CASSPQGNQPQHF
TGTGCCAGCAGCCCCCAGGGGAATCAGCCCCAGCATTTT
>-|-|13|TRBV9|TRBJ1-1
CASSVGPREVAFF
TGTGCCAGCAGCGTAGGCCCTCGCGAGGTAGCTTTCTTT
>TRBD1|-|17|TRBV15|TRBJ2-3
CATSRSGGQGFGDTQYF
TGTGCCACCAGCAGGTCTGGTGGACAGGGTTTTGGAGATACGCAGTATTTT
>-|-|13|TRBV11-1|TRBJ2-7
CASSGRAPYEQYF
TGTGCCAGCAGCGGCAGGGCCCCCTACGAGCAGTACTTC
>TRBD2|-|13|TRBV10-3|TRBJ2-2
CATKRETTGELFF
TGTGCCACCAAGCGGGAAACCACCGGGGAGCTGTTTTTT
>TRBD2|-|13|TRBV5-4|TRBJ2-1
CAGGLADVGEQFF
TGTGCCGGGGGACTAGCAGACGTCGGTGAGCAGTTCTTC
>TRBD2|-|15|TRBV2|TRBJ2-2
CASRGSSGNAGELFF
TGTGCCAGCAGGGGGAGTAGCGGGAACGCCGGGGAGCTGTTTTTT
>-|-|16|TRBV7-6|TRBJ2-2
CASTSGGQIYTGELFF
TGTGCCAGCACCTCGGGAGGACAGATTTACACCGGGGAGCTGTTTTTT
>TRBD1|-|16|TRBV15|TRBJ2-7
CATSRGQGPSSYEQYF
TGTGCCACCAGCAGAGGACAGGGCCCTTCATCCTACGAGCAGTACTTC
>-|-|15|TRBV7-8|TRBJ1-3
CASSYTGTSGNTIYF
TGTGCCAGCAGCTACACAGGGACCTCTGGAAACACCATATATTTT
>-|-|13|TRBV28|TRBJ1-2
CASGLRSGYGYTF
TGTGCCAGCGGGCTAAGGTCCGGCTATGGCTACACCTTC
>TRBD2|-|15|TRBV27|TRBJ2-7
CASSLRAGGTYEQYF
TGTGCCAGCAGTTTACGGGCGGGAGGTACCTACGAGCAGTACTTC
>-|-|16|TRBV5-5|TRBJ1-1
CASSLVGSRMNTEAFF
TGTGCCAGCAGCTTGGTGGGCAGCAGAATGAACACTGAAGCTTTCTTT
>TRBD2|-|15|TRBV5-1|TRBJ2-1
CASSPGLADDNEQFF
TGCGCCAGCAGCCCGGGACTAGCGGACGACAATGAGCAGTTCTTC
>-|-|15|TRBV28|TRBJ1-1
CASSSPRVGSTEAFF
TGTGCCAGCAGTTCTCCCCGAGTAGGGAGCACTGAAGCTTTCTTT
>-|-|13|TRBV6-1|TRBJ2-7
CASSETPSYEQYF
TGTGCCAGCAGTGAAACACCAAGCTACGAGCAGTACTTC
>-|-|18|TRBV7-3|TRBJ2-3
CASSNLRGELGGADTQYF
TGTGCCAGCAGCAATCTTAGGGGGGAGCTGGGAGGTGCAGATACGCAGTATTTT
>TRBD2|-|15|TRBV5-4|TRBJ2-3
CASSLAAGSTDTQYF
TGTGCCAGCAGCTTGGCAGCGGGAAGCACAGATACGCAGTATTTT
>-|-|16|TRBV2|TRBJ2-3
CAAFGRALGSTDTQYF
TGTGCCGCATTCGGGCGGGCACTTGGAAGCACAGATACGCAGTATTTT
>-|-|14|TRBV6-6|TRBJ2-7
CASRAFRDPYEQYF
TGTGCCAGCAGGGCATTCCGGGACCCGTACGAGCAGTACTTC
>-|-|16|TRBV4-3|TRBJ2-1
CASSQSPGRTYNEQFF
TGCGCCAGCAGCCAATCCCCTGGGCGGACCTACAATGAGCAGTTCTTC
>-|-|16|TRBV7-2|TRBJ2-7
CASSLAASVITYEQYF
TGTGCCAGCAGCTTAGCCGCTAGCGTGATTACCTACGAGCAGTACTTC
>-|-|14|TRBV5-1|TRBJ1-1
CASSLTAMNTEAFF
TGCGCCAGCAGCTTGACTGCCATGAACACTGAAGCTTTCTTT
>TRBD2|-|15|TRBV10-2|TRBJ2-5
CASSGLAGGQETQYF
TGCGCCAGCAGTGGACTAGCGGGGGGCCAAGAGACCCAGTACTTC
>-|-|13|TRBV2|TRBJ2-5
CASTRALQETQYF
TGTGCCAGCACGCGGGCCCTTCAAGAGACCCAGTACTTC
>-|-|17|TRBV6-4|TRBJ2-1
CASSDAARGPSANEQFF
TGTGCCAGCAGTGACGCCGCACGGGGCCCATCGGCCAATGAGCAGTTCTTC
>-|-|15|TRBV7-9|TRBJ2-7
CASSLGGSGDYEQYF
TGTGCCAGCAGCTTAGGTGGTAGCGGAGACTACGAGCAGTACTTC
>-|-|11|TRBV11-2|TRBJ1-2
CASGPPYGYTF
TGTGCTAGTGGGCCACCATATGGCTACACCTTC
>-|few|15|TRBV5-4|TRBJ1-1
CASSLAGGMNTEAFF
TGTGCCAGCAGCTTGGCGGGGGGAATGAACACTGAAGCTTTCTTT
>-|once|13|TRBV30|TRBJ1-6
CACQGSYNSPLHF
TGTGCCTGCCAGGGGTCCTATAATTCACCCCTCCACTTT
>-|-|15|TRBV5-5|TRBJ1-2
CASSLAGGLNYGYTF
TGTGCCAGCAGCTTGGCCGGGGGACTTAACTATGGCTACACCTTC
>-|-|13|TRBV7-2|TRBJ2-1
CASSLGQFSEQFF
TGTGCCAGCAGCTTAGGACAGTTTAGTGAGCAGTTCTTC